This TCR beta chain stems from a study of graft-versus-host responses after intestinal transplantation. Regarding this clone: What it binds is not known. One junction end disagrees with the germline gene, perhaps due to a read error.

The CDR3 is 13 amino acids. Germline V gene lookup returns CDR1 SEHNR and CDR2 FQNEAQ (reference sequence). The table came from immunoSEQ multiplex PCR; TCRdb's copy has only in-frame clones and leaves some out. The sample shows roughly 120,000 clones, approximately 92% of them seen only once. This sequence was found in a human donor who received an intestinal transplant. The sequencing here drew on unstimulated CD4+ T cells sorted from spleen or lymph node cells, taken before intestinal transplant. The chain is built from TRBV7-9 and TRBJ2-7; TRBD2 agrees at 8 bases. The CDR3 loop reads CASSLAGPAGVKF. In DNA form, the CDR3 reads TGTGCCAGCAGCTTAGCGGGGCCAGCGGGAGTAAAGTTC.